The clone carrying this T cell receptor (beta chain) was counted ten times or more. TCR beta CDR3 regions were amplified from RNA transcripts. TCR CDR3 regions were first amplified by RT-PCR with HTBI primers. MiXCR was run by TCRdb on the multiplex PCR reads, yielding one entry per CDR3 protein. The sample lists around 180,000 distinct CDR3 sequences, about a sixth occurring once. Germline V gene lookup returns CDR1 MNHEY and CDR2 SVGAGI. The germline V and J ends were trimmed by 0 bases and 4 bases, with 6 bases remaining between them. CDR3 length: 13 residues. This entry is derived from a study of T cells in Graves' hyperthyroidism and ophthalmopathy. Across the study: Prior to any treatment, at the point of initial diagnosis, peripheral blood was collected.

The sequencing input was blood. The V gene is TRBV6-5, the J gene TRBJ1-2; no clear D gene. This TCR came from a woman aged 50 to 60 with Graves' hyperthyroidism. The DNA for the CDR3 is TGTGCCAGCAGTTACTCTTCGGTCTATGGCTACACCTTC. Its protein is CASSYSSVYGYTF.